This is a list of T cell receptor beta chains from one sample in a study of cytomegalovirus exposure and HLA in healthy donors. Some clones are missing from TCRdb's copy, which holds only in-frame ones; the method was immunoSEQ multiplex PCR. The table records 250,000 to 300,000 clones, 90% of them present only once. The specimen sequenced was PBMCs. These TCRs come from a woman aged 18-30 years in good health and CMV-seronegative. The CDR3 runs from the conserved cysteine through the conserved F or W. Fields, in order: V gene, J gene, CDR3 protein.

TRBV19,TRBJ1-1,CASSQRLTEAFF
TRBV30,TRBJ2-6,CALQTGWASGANVLTF
TRBV6-6,TRBJ2-2,CASAYPDTGELFF
TRBV5-4,TRBJ2-5,CASSPDRETQYF
TRBV28,TRBJ1-5,CASSFFGGEPQHF
TRBV6-1,TRBJ2-4,CASSESLAVAKNIQYF
TRBV5-6,TRBJ2-7,CASSRSGWDTYEQYF
TRBV7-9,TRBJ2-1,CASSLNSGGLYNEQFF
TRBV7-3,TRBJ2-7,CASSFGGGKPYEQYF
TRBV19,TRBJ1-1,CASSIEAGPQNTEAFF
TRBV7-2,TRBJ1-1,CASSPRTGTEAFF
TRBV5-1,TRBJ2-5,CASSPGQGRETQYF
TRBV5-4,TRBJ1-1,CASSRTDWNTEAFF
TRBV7-8,TRBJ2-1,CASSSLAGGNEQFF
TRBV7-3,TRBJ1-1,CASSRVPGQGNTEAFF
TRBV6-1,TRBJ1-1,CASSLGLASNTEAFF
TRBV28,TRBJ2-7,CASSLGAEQYF
TRBV6-5,TRBJ1-4,CASSDRGFEKLFF
TRBV19,TRBJ1-5,CASSILQGNQPQHF
TRBV27,TRBJ2-2,CASLGTSGMSNTGELFF
TRBV6-5,TRBJ1-4,CASSYSVTGVELFF
TRBV28,TRBJ2-2,CAMRQGNTGELFF
TRBV18,TRBJ2-4,CASSLSIGVPDF
TRBV7-8,TRBJ1-6,CASSFEGQGNNSPLHF
TRBV7-3,TRBJ2-1,CASSWGLAGGYNEQFF
TRBV28,TRBJ2-7,CASSFLAGPYEQYF
TRBV11-1,TRBJ2-3,CASSSLQGYDTDTQYF
TRBV28,TRBJ2-1,CASSLTPNEQFF
TRBV7-9,TRBJ2-3,CASSSYREATDTQYF
TRBV25-1,TRBJ2-7,CASRAGGGESYEQYF
TRBV25-1,TRBJ2-1,CASSEWETGKSYNEQFF
TRBV6-5,TRBJ1-6,CASRRQDAPLHF
TRBV28,TRBJ2-5,CASSRWTGSVETQYF
TRBV4-3,TRBJ2-7,CASSPDPGQGAHEQYF
TRBV28,TRBJ2-5,CASNRALETQYF
TRBV4-3,TRBJ1-5,CASSQGGDQPQHF
TRBV9,TRBJ2-2,CASSVYTGTNTGELFF
TRBV12-2,TRBJ1-2,CADLHGYTF
TRBV29-1,TRBJ2-7,CSVVGTRPYEQYF
TRBV6-6,TRBJ2-7,CASSYTGDYEQYF
TRBV27,TRBJ2-2,CASSFSAGGRGTGELFF
TRBV7-9,TRBJ2-1,CASSLGGVNEQFF
TRBV5-6,TRBJ1-1,CASSLIRQLNTEAFF